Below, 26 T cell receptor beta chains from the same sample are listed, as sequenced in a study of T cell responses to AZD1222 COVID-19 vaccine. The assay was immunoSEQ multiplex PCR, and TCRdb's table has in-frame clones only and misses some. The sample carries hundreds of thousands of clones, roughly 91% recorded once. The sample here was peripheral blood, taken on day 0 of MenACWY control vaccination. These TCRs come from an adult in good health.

The CDR3 protein is CASSFLDRDSPLHF. In DNA form, the CDR3 reads TGTGCCAGCAGCTTCCTGGACAGGGATTCACCCCTCCACTTT. V and J are TRBV11-2 and TRBJ1-6; TRBD1 aligns across 8 bases. The V and J ends lost 3 bases and 8 bases, in that order; junction bases with no gene match: 3. Germline V lookup: CDR1 SGHAT, CDR2 FQNNGV. The CDR3 is made up of 14 amino acids.

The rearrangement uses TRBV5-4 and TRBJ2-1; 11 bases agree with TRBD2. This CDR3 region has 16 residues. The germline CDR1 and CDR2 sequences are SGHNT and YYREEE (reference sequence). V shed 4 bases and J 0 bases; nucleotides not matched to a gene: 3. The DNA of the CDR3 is TGTGCCAGCAGCGGTACTAGCGGGAGCTCCTACAATGAGCAGTTCTTC. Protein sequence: CASSGTSGSSYNEQFF.

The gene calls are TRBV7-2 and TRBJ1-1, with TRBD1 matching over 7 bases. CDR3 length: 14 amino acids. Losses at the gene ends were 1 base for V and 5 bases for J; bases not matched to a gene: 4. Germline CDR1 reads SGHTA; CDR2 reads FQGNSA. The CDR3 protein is CASSLVQGGTEAFF. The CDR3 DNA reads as TGTGCCAGCAGCTTAGTTCAGGGGGGAACTGAAGCTTTCTTT.

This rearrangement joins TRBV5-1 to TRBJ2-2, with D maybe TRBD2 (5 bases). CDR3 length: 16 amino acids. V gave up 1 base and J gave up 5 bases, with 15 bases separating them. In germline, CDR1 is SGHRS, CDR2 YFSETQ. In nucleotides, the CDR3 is TGCGCCAGCAGCTTGTGGACGGGGTTGAGGACCGGGGAGCTGTTTTTT. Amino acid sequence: CASSLWTGLRTGELFF. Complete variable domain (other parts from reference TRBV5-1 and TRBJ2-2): KAGVTQTPRYLIKTRGQQVTLSCSPISGHRSVSWYQQTPGQGLQFLFEYFSETQRNKGNFPGRFSGRQFSNSRSEMNVSTLELGDSALYLCASSLWTGLRTGELFFGEGSRLTVL.

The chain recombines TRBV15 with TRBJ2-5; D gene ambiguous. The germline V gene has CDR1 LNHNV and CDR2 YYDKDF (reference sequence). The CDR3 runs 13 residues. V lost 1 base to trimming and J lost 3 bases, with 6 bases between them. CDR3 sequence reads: CATSRVREETQYF. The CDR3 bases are TGTGCCACCAGCAGAGTCCGGGAAGAGACCCAGTACTTC.

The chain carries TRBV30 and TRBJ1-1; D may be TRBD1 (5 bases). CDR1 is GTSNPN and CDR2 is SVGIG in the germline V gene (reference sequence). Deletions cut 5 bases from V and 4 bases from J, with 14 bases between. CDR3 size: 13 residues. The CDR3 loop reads CAWGRGRGTEAFF. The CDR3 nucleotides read TGTGCCTGGGGGAGGGGCCGGGGCACTGAAGCTTTCTTT.

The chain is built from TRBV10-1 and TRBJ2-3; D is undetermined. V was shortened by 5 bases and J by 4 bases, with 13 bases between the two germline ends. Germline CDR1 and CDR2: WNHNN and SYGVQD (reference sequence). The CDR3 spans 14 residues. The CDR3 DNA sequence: TGCGCCAGCAGTACCCCAGCTTGGCCAGATACGCAGTATTTT. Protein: CASSTPAWPDTQYF.

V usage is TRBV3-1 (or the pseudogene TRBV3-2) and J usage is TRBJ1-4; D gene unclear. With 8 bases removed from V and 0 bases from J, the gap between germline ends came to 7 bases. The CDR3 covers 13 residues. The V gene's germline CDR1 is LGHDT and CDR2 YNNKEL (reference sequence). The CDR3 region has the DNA TGTGCCAGCTTGGCGTCAACTAATGAAAAACTGTTTTTT. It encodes CASLASTNEKLFF.

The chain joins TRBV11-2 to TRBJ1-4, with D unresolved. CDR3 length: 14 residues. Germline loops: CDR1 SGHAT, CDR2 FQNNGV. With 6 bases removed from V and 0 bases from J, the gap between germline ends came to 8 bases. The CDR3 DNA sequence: TGTGCCAGCAGTCGGAGCGCAACTAATGAAAAACTGTTTTTT. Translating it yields CASSRSATNEKLFF.

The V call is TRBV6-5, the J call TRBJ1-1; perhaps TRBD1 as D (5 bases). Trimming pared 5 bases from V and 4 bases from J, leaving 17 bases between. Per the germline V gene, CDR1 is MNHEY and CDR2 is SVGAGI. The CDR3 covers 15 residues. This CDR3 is CASSQSPGLATEAFF. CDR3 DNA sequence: TGTGCCAGCAGTCAAAGTCCAGGGTTGGCCACTGAAGCTTTCTTT.

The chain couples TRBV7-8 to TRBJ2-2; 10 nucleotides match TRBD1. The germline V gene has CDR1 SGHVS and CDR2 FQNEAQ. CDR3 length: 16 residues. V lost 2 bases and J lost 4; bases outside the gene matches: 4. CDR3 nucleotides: TGTGCCAGCAGCTTACCGGACAGGGGGGTCACCGGGGAGCTGTTTTTT. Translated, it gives CASSLPDRGVTGELFF.

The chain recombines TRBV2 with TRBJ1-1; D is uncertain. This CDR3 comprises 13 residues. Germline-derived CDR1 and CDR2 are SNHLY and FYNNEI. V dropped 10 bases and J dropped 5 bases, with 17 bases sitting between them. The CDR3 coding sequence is TGTGCCAACCCGCCGGTTAATCGGACTGAAGCTTTCTTT. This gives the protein CANPPVNRTEAFF.

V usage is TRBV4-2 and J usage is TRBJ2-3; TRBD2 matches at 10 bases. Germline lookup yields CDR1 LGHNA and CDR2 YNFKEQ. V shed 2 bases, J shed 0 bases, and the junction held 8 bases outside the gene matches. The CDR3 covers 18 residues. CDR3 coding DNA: TGTGCCAGCAGCCAAAGAGCGGGGGGGGCCCCTAGCACAGATACGCAGTATTTT. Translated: CASSQRAGGAPSTDTQYF.

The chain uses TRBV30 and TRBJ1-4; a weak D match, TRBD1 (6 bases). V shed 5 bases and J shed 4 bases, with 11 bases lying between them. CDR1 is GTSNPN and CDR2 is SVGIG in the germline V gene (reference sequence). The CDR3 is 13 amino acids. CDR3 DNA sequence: TGTGCCTGGGGAGGGGGTTATAATGAAAAACTGTTTTTT. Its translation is CAWGGGYNEKLFF.

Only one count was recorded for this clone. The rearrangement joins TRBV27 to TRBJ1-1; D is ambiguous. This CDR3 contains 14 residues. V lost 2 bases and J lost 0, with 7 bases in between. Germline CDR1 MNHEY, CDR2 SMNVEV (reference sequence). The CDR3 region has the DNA TGTGCCAGCAGTTTAGGCTACTTGAACACTGAAGCTTTCTTT. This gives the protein CASSLGYLNTEAFF.

The CDR3 nucleotides read TGTGCCTGGAGTTCCGACTTAAGGTACACTGAAGCTTTCTTT. It specifies CAWSSDLRYTEAFF. The chain joins TRBV30 to TRBJ1-1, with D unresolved. The CDR3 extends over 14 amino acids. The germline V gene encodes CDR1 GTSNPN and CDR2 SVGIG (reference sequence). The V and J ends lost 2 bases and 3 bases respectively, with 13 bases between them.

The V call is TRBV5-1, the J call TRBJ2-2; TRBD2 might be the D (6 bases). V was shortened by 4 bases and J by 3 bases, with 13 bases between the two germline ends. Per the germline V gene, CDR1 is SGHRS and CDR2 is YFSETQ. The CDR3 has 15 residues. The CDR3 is CASSLYPGDTGELFF. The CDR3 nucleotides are TGCGCCAGCAGCCTGTATCCGGGGGACACCGGGGAGCTGTTTTTT.

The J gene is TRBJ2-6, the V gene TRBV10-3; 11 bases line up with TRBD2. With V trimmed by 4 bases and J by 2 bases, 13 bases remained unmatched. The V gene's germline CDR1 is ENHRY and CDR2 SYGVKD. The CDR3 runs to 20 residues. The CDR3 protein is CAISAGIGTSGNTGANVLTF. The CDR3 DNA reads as TGTGCCATCAGTGCAGGGATCGGGACTAGCGGTAACACTGGGGCCAACGTCCTGACTTTC.

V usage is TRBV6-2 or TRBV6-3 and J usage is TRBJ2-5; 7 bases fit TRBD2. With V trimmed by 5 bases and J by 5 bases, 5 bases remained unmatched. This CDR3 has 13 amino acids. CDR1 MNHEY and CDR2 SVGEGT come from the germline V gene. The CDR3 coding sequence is TGTGCCAGCAGTGACGTCGGGAGGGAGACCCAGTACTTC. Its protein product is CASSDVGRETQYF.

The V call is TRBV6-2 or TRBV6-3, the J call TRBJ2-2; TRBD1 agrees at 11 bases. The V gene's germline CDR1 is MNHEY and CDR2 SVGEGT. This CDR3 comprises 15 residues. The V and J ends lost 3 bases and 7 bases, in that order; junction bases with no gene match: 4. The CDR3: CASSYGTGGIGELFF. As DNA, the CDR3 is TGTGCCAGCAGTTATGGGACAGGGGGAATCGGGGAGCTGTTTTTT.

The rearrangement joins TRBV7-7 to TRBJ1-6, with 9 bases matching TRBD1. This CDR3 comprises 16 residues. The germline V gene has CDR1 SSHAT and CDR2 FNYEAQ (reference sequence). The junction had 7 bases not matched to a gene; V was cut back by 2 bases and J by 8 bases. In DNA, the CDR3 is TGTGCCAGCAGCTTACTTGACAGGGGGTGGTATTCACCCCTCCACTTT. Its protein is CASSLLDRGWYSPLHF.

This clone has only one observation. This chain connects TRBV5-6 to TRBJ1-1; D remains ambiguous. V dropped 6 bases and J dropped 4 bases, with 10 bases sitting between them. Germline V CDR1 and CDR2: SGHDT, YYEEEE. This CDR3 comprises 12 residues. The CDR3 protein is CASTRRATEAFF. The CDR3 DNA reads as TGTGCCAGCACAAGACGGGCCACTGAAGCTTTCTTT.

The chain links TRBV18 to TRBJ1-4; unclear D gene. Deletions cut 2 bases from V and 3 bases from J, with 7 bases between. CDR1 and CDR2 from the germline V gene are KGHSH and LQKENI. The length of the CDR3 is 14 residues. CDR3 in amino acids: CASSPGAANEKLFF. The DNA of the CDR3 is TGTGCCAGCTCACCAGGCGCAGCTAATGAAAAACTGTTTTTT.

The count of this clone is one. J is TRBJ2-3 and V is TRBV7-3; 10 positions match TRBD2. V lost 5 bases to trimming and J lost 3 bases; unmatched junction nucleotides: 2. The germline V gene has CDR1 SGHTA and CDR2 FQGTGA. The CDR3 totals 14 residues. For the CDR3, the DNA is TGTGCCAGCAGCCGGACTAGCGGAACAGATACGCAGTATTTT. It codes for CASSRTSGTDTQYF.

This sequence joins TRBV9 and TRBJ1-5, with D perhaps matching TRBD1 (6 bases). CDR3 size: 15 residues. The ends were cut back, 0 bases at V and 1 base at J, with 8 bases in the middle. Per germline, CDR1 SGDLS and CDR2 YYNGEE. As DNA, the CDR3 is TGTGCCAGCAGCGTAGGGGGGCTAAGCAATCAGCCCCAGCATTTT. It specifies CASSVGGLSNQPQHF. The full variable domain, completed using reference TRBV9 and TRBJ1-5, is DSGVTQTPKHLITATGQRVTLRCSPRSGDLSVYWYQQSLDQGLQFLIQYYNGEERAKGNILERFSAQQFPDLHSELNLSSLELGDSALYFCASSVGGLSNQPQHFGDGTRLSIL.

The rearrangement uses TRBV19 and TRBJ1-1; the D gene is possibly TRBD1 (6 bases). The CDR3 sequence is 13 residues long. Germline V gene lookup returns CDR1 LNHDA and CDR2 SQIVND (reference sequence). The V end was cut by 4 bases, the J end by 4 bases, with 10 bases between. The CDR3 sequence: CASSTSGVTEAFF. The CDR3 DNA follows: TGTGCCAGTAGTACATCAGGGGTCACTGAAGCTTTCTTT.